The 7 T cell receptor beta chains given below trace back to one sample, sequenced in a study of identical twins (dated by TCRdb to the mid-2010s). Library prep was done by 5' RACE. Sequencing was carried out with an Illumina HiSeq 2000. The raw public data were reprocessed by TCRdb itself: fastp quality trimming at Q25, MiXCR clonotype calling, in-frame beta chains only. All rows with the same CDR3 protein become a single entry with the most common DNA and genes. The sample includes under 350,000 distinct CDR3 sequences, with roughly 9.8% observed a single time. Around 7.1% of the sample belongs to the ten largest clones. This sample also belongs to another study, concerning yellow fever vaccine responses in identical twins.

The material sequenced was CD8+ T cells sorted from blood. The receptors were sampled from a young woman in good health.

This clonotype occurred many times. The J gene is TRBJ2-3, the V gene TRBV4-3, with D possibly being TRBD2 (5 bases). This CDR3 spans 16 amino acids. Trimming took 2 bases from V and 0 from J, leaving 12 bases between them. The germline CDR1 and CDR2 sequences are LGHNA and YSLEER. The CDR3 DNA sequence: TGCGCCAGCAGCCAATTGGGTCGGACTAGCACAGATACGCAGTATTTT. This gives the protein CASSQLGRTSTDTQYF.

This clonotype came up many times. In DNA, the CDR3 is TGTGCCAGCAGCCAAGATCTTGACACTTGGAACACTGAAGCTTTCTTT. Translating gives CASSQDLDTWNTEAFF. The chain couples TRBV4-2 to TRBJ1-1, with D uncertain. Per germline, CDR1 LGHNA and CDR2 YNFKEQ. V was pared by 0 bases and J by 1 base, with 12 bases between. The CDR3 loop spans 16 amino acids.

The table lists this clonotype with a few counts. The V and J genes are TRBV2 and TRBJ2-3; 8 positions match TRBD1. V trimming: 7 bases; J trimming: 0 bases; junction bases outside the gene matches: 9. The CDR3 loop spans 16 amino acids. The germline V gene has CDR1 SNHLY and CDR2 FYNNEI. The CDR3 nucleotides read TGTGCCAGCAACAAGGACAGGGAAACCAGCACAGATACGCAGTATTTT. Amino acids: CASNKDRETSTDTQYF.

The chain joins TRBV6-2 or TRBV6-3 to TRBJ2-7; D call uncertain. V lost 2 bases, J lost 2 bases, and 10 bases lay in between. This CDR3 region has 14 residues. Germline assignment: CDR1 MNHEY and CDR2 SVGEGT. CDR3 protein: CASSYPGSPYEQYF. In DNA, the CDR3 is TGTGCCAGCAGTTACCCGGGCAGCCCCTACGAGCAGTACTTC.

The chain carries TRBV30 and TRBJ2-2, with no clear D. Germline values: CDR1 GTSNPN, CDR2 SVGIG (reference sequence). The V end lost 0 bases, the J end lost 3 bases, and 8 bases lay between the germline ends. There are 14 residues in the CDR3. CDR3 region: CAWSVFRYTGELFF. The CDR3, as DNA: TGTGCCTGGAGTGTATTCAGATACACCGGGGAGCTGTTTTTT.

The rearrangement uses TRBV7-3 and TRBJ1-3; D remains ambiguous. The CDR3 runs 13 residues. V was shortened by 6 bases and J by 9 bases, with 15 bases between the two germline ends. The germline CDR1 and CDR2 sequences are SGHTA and FQGTGA. The CDR3, as DNA: TGTGCCAGCAGGCTTATAATGTGTGGCACCATATATTTT. Its protein product is CASRLIMCGTIYF.

The rearrangement uses TRBV6-5 and TRBJ2-1, with D perhaps TRBD1 (6 bases). Germline CDR1 and CDR2: MNHEY and SVGAGI. Trimming took off 0 bases at V and 5 bases at J, with 14 bases between the two ends. This CDR3 has 16 residues. The CDR3 DNA reads as TGTGCCAGCAGTTACTCTGGACAGACTATTGACAATGAGCAGTTCTTC. Translating gives CASSYSGQTIDNEQFF.